This T cell receptor beta chain comes out of a study of cytomegalovirus exposure and HLA in healthy donors. Notes on the study in general: Later, TCR association rates were found to vary by HLA locus, highest for DRB1 and lowest for HLA-C.

60 Vbeta and 13 Jbeta primers were used in PCR. Per the original methods: An analysis performed later counted around 86 million unique TCR beta chains (around 10 million of them shared). Profiling relied on immunoSEQ multiplex PCR, and the TCRdb table lists in-frame clones only, not all of them. D and trimming come from the DNA, and the V and J calls and clone size come from that table. The sample lists 190,000 or so clones; roughly four fifths were seen once. This clone was seen only a few times. Antigen: not known. Germline-derived CDR1 and CDR2 are MDHEN and SYDVKM. V was shortened by 6 bases and J by 3 bases, with 21 bases between the two germline ends. The CDR3 is made up of 16 amino acids.

The clonotype was recovered from a man aged 45-65 years in good health and CMV-seronegative. The sample consisted of PBMCs. The chain couples TRBV28 to TRBJ2-7; weak D call: TRBD2 (5 bases). CDR3 sequence: CASSWASGGVYYEQYF. CDR3 coding DNA: TGTGCCAGCAGCTGGGCGAGCGGAGGAGTATACTACGAGCAGTACTTC.